This T cell receptor beta chain stems from a study of type 1 regulatory T cells (dated by TCRdb to about 2021). The study in broad terms: The study characterized an in vitro protocol that generated a Tr1-enriched, alloantigen-specific CD4 T cell product named T-allo10. T-allo10 was being evaluated clinically in patients with hematological malignancies who were receiving allogeneic hematopoietic stem cell transplantation.

The sequencer listed for this sample is Illumina MiSeq. The public reads were reprocessed in TCRdb via fastp at Q25 and MiXCR, keeping in-frame beta chains. Each CDR3 protein appears once, grouped with its most common genes and DNA. Across this sample there are tens of thousands of distinct CDR3 sequences, with about two thirds seen only once. The ten largest clones represent 13% to 15% of the sample. This clonotype appeared once. Its specific antigen is unknown. It has no much larger one-base neighbor in the sample; base qualities were not kept. A lone read gives weak evidence. Donor-derived T-allo10 cells were described as specific for host alloantigens, anergic, and capable of alloantigen-specific suppression. V sheds 1 base and J sheds 0 bases, leaving 16 bases between their ends. Counted from cysteine to phenylalanine, this CDR3 has 17 amino acids. Only the CDR3 part of the read is kept: 51 bases, read in frame from the first base. In the germline V gene (reference sequence), CDR1 corresponds to LNHNV and CDR2 to YYDKDF.

The clonotype comes from a human donor in good health. Sequencing was carried out using cultured T cells, either the whole culture or a sorted T cell fraction (not recorded which). The label giving this sample's cell subset or site can be read as: Tr1-enriched cell product generated in vitro against host alloantigens. The V gene is TRBV15 and the J gene is TRBJ2-7; the D gene is unclear. The CDR3 reads as follows: CATSRVTWQANSYEQYF. The DNA sequence is TGTGCCACCAGCAGAGTTACTTGGCAGGCGAACTCCTACGAGCAGTACTTC.